This TCR beta chain was documented in a study of beta chain features in type 1 diabetes. Across the study: The patients were much like the healthy donors in age, gender and cell yields.

CDR3 length: 17 residues. Germline-derived CDR1 and CDR2 are GTSNPN and SVGIG (reference sequence). Trimming took 7 bases from V and 0 from J, leaving 19 bases between them. Investigators reverse transcribed all isolated RNA, so they sequenced expressed TCRB transcripts. The average output of naive, central memory and regulatory T cell samples was approximately 3.8 million reads. The data were produced by immunoSEQ multiplex PCR, yet TCRdb's version contains in-frame clones alone and is incomplete. The sample shows hundreds of thousands of clones, 13% of them seen only once. This clone occurred a few times. Its antigen is still unknown. Points from the study as a whole: Shorter TCRB CDR3s, moderately but significantly so, marked every one of the four CD4+ subsets in Type 1 diabetes patients. More deletions and fewer insertions at VDJ junctions were seen in type 1 diabetes patients.

The sequencing sample was made of naive CD4+ T cells from blood. The clonotype comes from a man between 18 and 35 years old with type 1 diabetes. The gene calls are TRBV30 and TRBJ1-6; no reliable D call. CDR3 nucleotide sequence: TGTGCCTCCAACGGGGAAAGTAAAACCTCCTATAATTCACCCCTCCACTTT. Its translation: CASNGESKTSYNSPLHF.